The entry that follows covers one T cell receptor beta chain sequence. Its matching antigen is unknown. The source of the sample is a study of cytomegalovirus exposure and HLA in healthy donors. Study summary: A later analysis reported the same platform for the roughly 110 validation repertoires and the approximately 720 first-cohort repertoires. Points from the study as a whole: The authors confirmed in vitro that a few CMV-associated chains were specific for CMV antigens.

The study drew the donors from its roughly 130-subject validation cohort, separate from the roughly 670-subject first cohort. The assay was immunoSEQ multiplex PCR, and TCRdb's table has in-frame clones only and misses some. The data contain 150,000 to 200,000 clones, roughly 84% of them singletons. The CDR3 length is 15 residues. V was trimmed by 1 base and J by 2 bases, leaving 13 bases between them. The germline V gene encodes CDR1 SGHNT and CDR2 YYREEE (reference sequence). The clonotype originates from a man younger than 45 in good health and CMV-seropositive. The specimen was PBMCs. The rearrangement joins TRBV5-4 to TRBJ2-7; tentative D call: TRBD2 (6 bases). The DNA for the CDR3 is TGTGCCAGCAGCTTGAATGATCGGGGGACCTACGAGCAGTACTTC. Its protein is CASSLNDRGTYEQYF. The full variable domain, rest sourced from reference TRBV5-4 and TRBJ2-7, is ETGVTQSPTHLIKTRGQQVTLRCSSQSGHNTVSWYQQALGQGPQFIFQYYREEENGRGNFPPRFSGLQFPNYSSELNVNALELDDSALYLCASSLNDRGTYEQYFGPGTRLTVT.